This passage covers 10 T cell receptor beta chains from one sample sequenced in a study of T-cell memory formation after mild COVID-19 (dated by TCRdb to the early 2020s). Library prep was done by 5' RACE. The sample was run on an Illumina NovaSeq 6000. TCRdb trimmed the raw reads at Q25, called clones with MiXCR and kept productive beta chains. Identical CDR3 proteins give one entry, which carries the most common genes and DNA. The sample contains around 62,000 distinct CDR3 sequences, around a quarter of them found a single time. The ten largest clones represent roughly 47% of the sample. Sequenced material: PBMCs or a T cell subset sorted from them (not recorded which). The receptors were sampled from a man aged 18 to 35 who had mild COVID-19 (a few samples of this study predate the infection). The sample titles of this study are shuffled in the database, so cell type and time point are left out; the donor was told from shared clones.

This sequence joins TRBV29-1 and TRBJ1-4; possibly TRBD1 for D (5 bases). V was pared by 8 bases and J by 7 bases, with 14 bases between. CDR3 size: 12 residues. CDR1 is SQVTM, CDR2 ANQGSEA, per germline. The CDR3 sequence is CSTRGIGEKLFF. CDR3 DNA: TGCAGCACGAGGGGCATCGGTGAAAAACTGTTTTTT.

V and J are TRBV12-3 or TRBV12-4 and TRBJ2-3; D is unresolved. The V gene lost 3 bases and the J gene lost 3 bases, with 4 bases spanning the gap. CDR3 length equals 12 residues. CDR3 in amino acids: CASSFQTDTQYF. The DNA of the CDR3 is TGTGCCAGCAGTTTTCAGACAGATACGCAGTATTTT.

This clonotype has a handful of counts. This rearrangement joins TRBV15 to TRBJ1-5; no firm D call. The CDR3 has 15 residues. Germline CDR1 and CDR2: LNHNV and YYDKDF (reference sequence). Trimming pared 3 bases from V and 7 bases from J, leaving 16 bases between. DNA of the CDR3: TGTGCCACCAGCAGTTTCGGCGGAGGAGACCAGCCCCAGCATTTT. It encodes CATSSFGGGDQPQHF.

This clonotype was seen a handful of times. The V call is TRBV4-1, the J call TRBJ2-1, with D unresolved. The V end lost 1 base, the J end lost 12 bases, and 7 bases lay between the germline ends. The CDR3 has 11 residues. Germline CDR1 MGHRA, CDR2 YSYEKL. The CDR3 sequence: CASSQGLWQFF. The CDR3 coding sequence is TGCGCCAGCAGCCAAGGATTATGGCAGTTCTTC.

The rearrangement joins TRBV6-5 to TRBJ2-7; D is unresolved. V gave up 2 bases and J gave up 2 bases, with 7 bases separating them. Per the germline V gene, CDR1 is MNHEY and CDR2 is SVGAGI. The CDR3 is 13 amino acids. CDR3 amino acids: CASSYQPAYEQYF. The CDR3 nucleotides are TGTGCCAGCAGTTACCAACCAGCCTACGAGCAGTACTTC.

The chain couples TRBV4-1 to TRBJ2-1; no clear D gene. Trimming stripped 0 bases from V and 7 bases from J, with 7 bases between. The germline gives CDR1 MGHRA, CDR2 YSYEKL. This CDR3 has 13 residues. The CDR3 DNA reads TGCGCCAGCAGCCAAGAGAAGGGTAATGAGCAGTTCTTC. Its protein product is CASSQEKGNEQFF.

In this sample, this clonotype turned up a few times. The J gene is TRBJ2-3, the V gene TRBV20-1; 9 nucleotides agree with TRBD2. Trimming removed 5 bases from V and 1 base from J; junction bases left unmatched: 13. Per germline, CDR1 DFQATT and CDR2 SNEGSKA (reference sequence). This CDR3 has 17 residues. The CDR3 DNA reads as TGCAGTGCTGGAAGGGGAGATAGCGGGGGAGGCACAGATACGCAGTATTTT. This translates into CSAGRGDSGGGTDTQYF.

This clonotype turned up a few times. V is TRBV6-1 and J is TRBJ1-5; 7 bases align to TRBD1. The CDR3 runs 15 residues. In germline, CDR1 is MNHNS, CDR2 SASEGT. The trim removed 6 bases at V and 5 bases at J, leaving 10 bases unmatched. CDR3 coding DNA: TGTGCCAGCAGCGACAGGACAGGAGGATATCAGCCCCAGCATTTT. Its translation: CASSDRTGGYQPQHF.

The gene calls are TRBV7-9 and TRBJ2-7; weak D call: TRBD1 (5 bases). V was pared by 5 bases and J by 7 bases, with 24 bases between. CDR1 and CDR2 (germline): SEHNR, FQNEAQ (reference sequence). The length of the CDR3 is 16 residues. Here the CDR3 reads CASSGRGRTPFDEQYF. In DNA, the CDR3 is TGTGCCAGCAGCGGAAGGGGCCGGACACCTTTCGATGAGCAGTACTTC.

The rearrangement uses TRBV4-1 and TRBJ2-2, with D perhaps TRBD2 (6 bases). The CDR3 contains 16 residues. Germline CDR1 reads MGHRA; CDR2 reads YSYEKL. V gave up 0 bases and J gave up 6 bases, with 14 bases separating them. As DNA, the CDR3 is TGCGCCAGCAGCCAAGATATGGGAGGCGAGGCCGGGGAGCTGTTTTTT. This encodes CASSQDMGGEAGELFF.